One sample yielded the 8 T cell receptor beta chains listed below, sequenced in a study of blood T cell repertoires in COVID-19. Here immunoSEQ multiplex PCR was the method, and the copy in TCRdb shows in-frame clones only, minus some. This sample yields approximately 270,000 clones, of which 70% to 90% are seen a single time; approximately 1.3% belongs to the top ten. The sample consisted of peripheral blood. The receptors come from a man older than 75 with acute or convalescent COVID-19.

J is TRBJ2-3 and V is TRBV18, with D unresolved. From germline, CDR1 is KGHSH and CDR2 LQKENI. Trimming took off 3 bases at V and 3 bases at J, with 4 bases between the two ends. The CDR3 consists of 12 residues. DNA for the CDR3: TGTGCCAGCTCACCGTCTACAGATACGCAGTATTTT. Its protein is CASSPSTDTQYF.

The chain joins TRBV19 to TRBJ2-6; possible D gene TRBD2, 5 bases. The V gene's germline CDR1 is LNHDA and CDR2 SQIVND (reference sequence). The CDR3 has 14 residues. V lost 1 base, J lost 8 bases, and 9 bases lay in between. The CDR3 here is CASSIGYGTNVLTF. Written as DNA, the CDR3 is TGTGCCAGTAGTATAGGGTACGGGACCAACGTCCTGACTTTC.

This chain joins TRBV10-3 and TRBJ1-6; 7 bases agree with TRBD1. The CDR3 is made up of 15 amino acids. In germline, CDR1 is ENHRY, CDR2 SYGVKD. The V segment lost 6 bases and the J segment 5 bases; nucleotides outside the gene matches: 7. As DNA, the CDR3 is TGTGCCATCAGGCGGGACAGCGCGGATAATTCACCCCTCCACTTT. It is translated as CAIRRDSADNSPLHF.

The chain uses TRBV3-1 (or the pseudogene TRBV3-2) and TRBJ2-5, with a tentative D call TRBD1 (5 bases). V dropped 1 base and J dropped 2 bases, with 11 bases sitting between them. CDR3 length: 15 amino acids. Germline V gene lookup returns CDR1 LGHDT and CDR2 YNNKEL (reference sequence). CDR3: CASSQVPRAQETQYF. DNA for the CDR3: TGTGCCAGCAGCCAAGTCCCCAGGGCTCAAGAGACCCAGTACTTC.

This chain links TRBV5-5 with TRBJ2-1; D is undetermined. Germline CDR1 and CDR2: SGHKS and YYEKEE (reference sequence). Trimming took 2 bases from V and 0 from J, leaving 9 bases between them. This CDR3 is 15 amino acids long. The CDR3 DNA is TGTGCCAGCAGCTTTGCTTGGCCCTCCTACAATGAGCAGTTCTTC. As protein: CASSFAWPSYNEQFF.

The chain combines TRBV28 with TRBJ1-2, with TRBD1 matching over 8 bases. V was clipped by 7 bases and J by 3 bases; unmatched bases: 16. Germline CDR1 and CDR2: MDHEN and SYDVKM. CDR3 length: 17 residues. CDR3 DNA sequence: TGTGCCAGCACCACACCCACCGGACAGGGCCCCTACTATGGCTACACCTTC. Protein product: CASTTPTGQGPYYGYTF.

The chain is built from TRBV19 and TRBJ1-3, with 9 bases lining up with TRBD1. This CDR3 region has 20 residues. V lost 4 bases and J lost 1; bases outside the gene matches: 17. Germline V CDR1 and CDR2: LNHDA, SQIVND (reference sequence). For the CDR3, the DNA is TGTGCCAGTAGTACCTGGGGACAGGGACATCCCCGGAGATCTGGAAACACCATATATTTT. It is translated as CASSTWGQGHPRRSGNTIYF.

This chain uses TRBV19 with TRBJ1-1; D unresolved. The V gene's germline CDR1 is LNHDA and CDR2 SQIVND (reference sequence). Trimming cost V 7 bases and J 0 bases, with 15 bases left between them. CDR3 length: 15 residues. The CDR3 here is CASTPPGGMNTEAFF. CDR3 nucleotide sequence: TGTGCCAGTACCCCGCCTGGAGGCATGAACACTGAAGCTTTCTTT.